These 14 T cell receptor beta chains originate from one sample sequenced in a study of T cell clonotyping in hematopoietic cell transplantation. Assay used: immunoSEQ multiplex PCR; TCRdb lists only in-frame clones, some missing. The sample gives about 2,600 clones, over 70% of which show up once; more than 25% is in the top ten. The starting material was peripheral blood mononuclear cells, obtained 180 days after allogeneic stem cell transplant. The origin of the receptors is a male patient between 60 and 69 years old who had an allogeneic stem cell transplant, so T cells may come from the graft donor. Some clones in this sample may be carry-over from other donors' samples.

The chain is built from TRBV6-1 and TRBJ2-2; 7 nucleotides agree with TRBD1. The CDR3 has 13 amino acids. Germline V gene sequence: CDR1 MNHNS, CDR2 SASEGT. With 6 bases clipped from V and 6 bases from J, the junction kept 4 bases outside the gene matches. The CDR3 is CASRNRGPGELFF. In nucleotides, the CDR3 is TGTGCCAGCAGAAATAGGGGGCCCGGGGAGCTGTTTTTT.

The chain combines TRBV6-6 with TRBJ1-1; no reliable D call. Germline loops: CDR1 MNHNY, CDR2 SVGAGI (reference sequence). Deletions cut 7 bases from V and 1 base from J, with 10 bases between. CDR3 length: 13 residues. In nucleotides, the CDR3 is TGTGCCAGCATGAGGGCGGGGAACACTGAAGCTTTCTTT. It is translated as CASMRAGNTEAFF.

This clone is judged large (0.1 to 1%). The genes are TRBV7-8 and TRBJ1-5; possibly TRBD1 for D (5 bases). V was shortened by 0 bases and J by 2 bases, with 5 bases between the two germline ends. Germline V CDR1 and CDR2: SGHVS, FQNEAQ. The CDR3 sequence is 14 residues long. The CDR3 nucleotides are TGTGCCAGCAGCTTAGCAGGGGGCAATCAGCCCCAGCATTTT. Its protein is CASSLAGGNQPQHF.

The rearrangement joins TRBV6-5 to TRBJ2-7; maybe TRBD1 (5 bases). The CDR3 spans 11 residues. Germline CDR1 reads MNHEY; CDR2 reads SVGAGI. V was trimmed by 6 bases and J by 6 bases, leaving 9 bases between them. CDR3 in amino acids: CASSQGGEQYV. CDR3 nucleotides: TGTGCCAGCAGCCAGGGTGGCGAGCAGTACGTC.

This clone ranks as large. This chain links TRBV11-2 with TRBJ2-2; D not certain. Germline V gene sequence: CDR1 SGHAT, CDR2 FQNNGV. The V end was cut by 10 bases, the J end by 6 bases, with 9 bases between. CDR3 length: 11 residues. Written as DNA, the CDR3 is TGTGCCACCGTCAGTTCCGGGGAGCTGTTTTTT. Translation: CATVSSGELFF.

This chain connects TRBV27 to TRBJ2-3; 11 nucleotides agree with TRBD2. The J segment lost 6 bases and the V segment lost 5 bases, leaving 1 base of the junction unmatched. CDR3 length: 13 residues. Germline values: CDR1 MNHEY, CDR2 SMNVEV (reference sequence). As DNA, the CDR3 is TGTGCCAGCAGTCGGACTAGCGGGGATACGCAGTATTTT. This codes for CASSRTSGDTQYF.

The CDR3 DNA sequence: TGTGCCAGCAGCCCGGGGACTAGCGGATCCTACACCGGGGAGCTGTTTTTT. Protein sequence: CASSPGTSGSYTGELFF. The chain combines TRBV7-9 with TRBJ2-2; 11 nucleotides line up with TRBD2. Germline V gene sequence: CDR1 SEHNR, CDR2 FQNEAQ (reference sequence). The CDR3 is 17 amino acids. V trimming: 5 bases; J trimming: 3 bases; junction bases outside the gene matches: 8. The entire variable domain, with the rest obtained from reference TRBV7-9 and TRBJ2-2, is as follows: DTGVSQNPRHKITKRGQNVTFRCDPISEHNRLYWYRQTLGQGPEFLTYFQNEAQLEKSRLLSDRFSAERPKGSFSTLEIQRTEQGDSAMYLCASSPGTSGSYTGELFFGEGSRLTVL.

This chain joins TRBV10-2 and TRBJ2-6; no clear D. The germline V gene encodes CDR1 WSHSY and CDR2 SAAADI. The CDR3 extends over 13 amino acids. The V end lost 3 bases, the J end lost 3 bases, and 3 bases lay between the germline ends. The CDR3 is CASSDGGANVLTF. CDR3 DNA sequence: TGCGCCAGCAGTGATGGTGGGGCCAACGTCCTGACTTTC.

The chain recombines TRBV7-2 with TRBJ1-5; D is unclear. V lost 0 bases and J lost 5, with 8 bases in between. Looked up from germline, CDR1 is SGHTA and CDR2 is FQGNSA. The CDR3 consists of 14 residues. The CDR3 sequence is CASSLARDDQPQHF. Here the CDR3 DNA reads TGTGCCAGCAGCTTAGCCCGGGATGATCAGCCCCAGCATTTT.

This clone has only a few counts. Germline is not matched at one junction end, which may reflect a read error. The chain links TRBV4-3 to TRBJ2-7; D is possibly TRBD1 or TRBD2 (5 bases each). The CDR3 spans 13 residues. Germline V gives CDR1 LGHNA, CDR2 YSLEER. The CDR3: CASSQTITGDPFF. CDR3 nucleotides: TGCGCCAGCAGCCAGACTATCACAGGTGATCCTTTCTTT.

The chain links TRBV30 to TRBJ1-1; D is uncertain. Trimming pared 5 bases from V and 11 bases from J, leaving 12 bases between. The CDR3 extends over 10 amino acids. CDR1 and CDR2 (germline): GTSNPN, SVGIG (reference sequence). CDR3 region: CAWGTREAFF. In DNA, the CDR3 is TGTGCCTGGGGAACAAGGGAGGCTTTCTTT.

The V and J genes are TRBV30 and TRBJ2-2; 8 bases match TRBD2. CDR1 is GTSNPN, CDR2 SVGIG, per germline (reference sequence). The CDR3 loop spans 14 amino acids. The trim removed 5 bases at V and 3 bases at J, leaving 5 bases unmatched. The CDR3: CAWGGTRDTGELFF. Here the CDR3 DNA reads TGTGCCTGGGGCGGGACTAGGGACACCGGGGAGCTGTTTTTT.

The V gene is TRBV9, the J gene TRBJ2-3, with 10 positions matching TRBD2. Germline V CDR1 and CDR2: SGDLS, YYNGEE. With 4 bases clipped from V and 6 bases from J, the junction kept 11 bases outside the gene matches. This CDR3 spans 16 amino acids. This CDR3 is CASSPRRLAGVDTQYF. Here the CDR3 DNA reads TGTGCCAGCAGCCCTCGCAGACTAGCGGGCGTTGATACGCAGTATTTT.

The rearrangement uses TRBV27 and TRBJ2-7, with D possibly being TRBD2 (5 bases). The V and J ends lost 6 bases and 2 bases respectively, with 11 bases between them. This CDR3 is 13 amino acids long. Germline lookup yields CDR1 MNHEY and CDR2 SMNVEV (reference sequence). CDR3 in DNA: TGTGCCAGCAGGGACTTCTCCACCTACGAGCAGTACTTC. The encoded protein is CASRDFSTYEQYF.